This T cell receptor (beta chain) was identified in a study of blood T cell repertoires in COVID-19 (dated by TCRdb to the early 2020s). Some background on the complete study: Samples from collaborators originated in the United States, Italy and Spain and spanned both the acute and convalescent phases of COVID-19. A de-identified subject ID, COVID-19 status, age in years and sex were almost always included in the sample metadata. The repertoires were released in a freely available public database meant as a resource for research on the immune response to SARS-CoV-2. Where available, HLA class I and class II types were taken from metadata supplied by the sample provider and were not determined by assay-based typing. Samples were obtained from the ongoing ImmuneRACE study (first 160 participants) and from 1,254 subjects provided by 6 global collaborators. The prospective study material was composed of cDNA or gDNA derived from T cells, B-cell-depleted T cells, or PBMCs. Deeply sampled blood TCRbeta repertoires from subjects exposed to, actively infected with, or recovered from COVID-19 were included in the dataset.

The collaborating institutions used their own protocols to collect whole blood in K2EDTA tubes. For TCRbeta analysis, collaborator samples were shipped as frozen whole blood, as isolated PBMCs, or as DNA extracted from either sample type. Study-level results and caveats: How much clinical and demographic metadata was included differed by source and by participant, and the metadata was provided uncurated.

TCRbeta CDR3 regions were amplified from genomic DNA by means of the immunoSEQ Assay, a bias-controlled multiplex PCR. Regarding the original processing steps: Within the assay, amplification of reference gene primers was used to estimate how many nucleated cells each sample contained. Sequence reads were collapsed and filtered to measure the absolute abundance of every unique TCRbeta CDR3 rearrangement. Productive Simpson clonality was computed per sample as the square root of Simpson's diversity index over productive rearrangements. TCRdb took this table from immuneACCESS and kept in-frame rearrangements with V and J called. Such tables lack part of the clones; where checked against another copy, unresolved V genes explain under half of the gap, and the rest is unexplained. The V and J calls and clone size were taken over from that table, and D and trimming were inferred from the DNA. The sample table records under 250,000 clones; approximately 87% of these occur just once. Around 2.5% of the sample is in the top ten clones.

CDR1 and CDR2 are read off the germline V gene as MNHEY and SVGAGI. V sheds 6 bases and J sheds 3 bases, leaving 14 bases between their ends. Reading from cysteine to phenylalanine, the CDR3 counts 14 amino acids. CDR3 DNA only is kept here, 42 bases in frame from base 1. Notes on this clone: This receptor's antigen is unknown. No quality values exist for individual bases; no much larger clone is one base distant.

The rearrangement joined TRBV6-5 to TRBJ1-1; TRBD1 is a possible D gene, resting on 5 matching bases. The origin of this receptor is a woman aged 70-85 years with active or convalescent COVID-19. The source material was peripheral blood. The CDR3 corresponds to CASSLSRGYTEAFF. In nucleotide form, the sequence is TGTGCCAGCAGCCTCTCAAGGGGCTACACTGAAGCTTTCTTT.